The sequence of this T cell receptor beta chain was determined in a study of OX40 agonist ivuxolimab in advanced cancers. As for the study in general: Every 2 weeks, patients got intravenous ivuxolimab at one of six dose levels (0.01-10 mg/kg). Males comprised approximately 81% of the group, whose mean age was approximately 60 years (range roughly 20 to 85). Overall study findings and caveats: Among the lowest levels of clonal expansion were found in partial responders at 0.1-3.0 mg/kg.

This clone appeared a few times. Its specificity is not known. The same CDR3 is also encoded by other DNA sequences in this sample. V gave up 4 bases and J gave up 0 bases, with 11 bases separating them. Germline values: CDR1 SGHRS, CDR2 YFSETQ. The length of the CDR3 is 15 residues. Sequencing used immunoSEQ multiplex PCR; TCRdb keeps in-frame clones, though not all of them. This sample has approximately 86,000 clones; about 86% occur once, and the top ten carry 6.5%. The receptor was derived from an adult with an advanced solid tumor such as melanoma, head and neck, liver or kidney cancer. V usage is TRBV5-1 and J usage is TRBJ2-1, with D tentatively TRBD2 (6 bases). Sequencing used CD4+ or CD8+ T cells sorted from blood, obtained in a trial of the OX40 agonist ivuxolimab. CDR3 sequence: CASSRGTGSYNEQFF. The CDR3 DNA sequence: TGCGCCAGCAGCCGGGGGACGGGCTCCTACAATGAGCAGTTCTTC. Full variable domain (missing parts from reference TRBV5-1 and TRBJ2-1): KAGVTQTPRYLIKTRGQQVTLSCSPISGHRSVSWYQQTPGQGLQFLFEYFSETQRNKGNFPGRFSGRQFSNSRSEMNVSTLELGDSALYLCASSRGTGSYNEQFFGPGTRLTVL.